This is a list of T cell receptor beta chains from one sample in a study of cytomegalovirus exposure and HLA in healthy donors. Some clones are missing from TCRdb's copy, which holds only in-frame ones; the method was immunoSEQ multiplex PCR. The sample gives 130,000 or so clones, about 74% of which show up once; roughly 4% is in the top ten. The specimen was PBMCs. These receptors originate from a man aged 18-30 years in good health and CMV-seropositive. CDR3s include the opening cysteine and the closing phenylalanine or tryptophan. A D gene is named only where the DNA matches it firmly. Rows may omit the clone size; those that give it use once, few, many or a size class.

CDR3 protein: CASSGGAGSYNYGYTF
CDR3 DNA: TGTGCCAGCAGCGGTGGGGCAGGCAGTTATAACTATGGCTACACCTTC
V gene: TRBV5-6
J gene: TRBJ1-2
D gene: NA
clone size: NA

CDR3 protein: CASSGGRYGYTF
CDR3 DNA: TGTGCCAGTAGTGGGGGCCGCTATGGCTACACCTTC
V gene: TRBV19
J gene: TRBJ1-2
D gene: NA
clone size: NA

CDR3 protein: CATRGGPFYEQYF
CDR3 DNA: TGTGCCACCCGGGGGGGGCCCTTCTACGAGCAGTACTTC
V gene: TRBV19
J gene: TRBJ2-7
D gene: TRBD2
clone size: NA

CDR3 protein: CASSPQLMNTEAFF
CDR3 DNA: TGTGCCAGCAGCCCCCAGTTGATGAACACTGAAGCTTTCTTT
V gene: TRBV7-8
J gene: TRBJ1-1
D gene: NA
clone size: NA

CDR3 protein: CASSPGLAETQETQYF
CDR3 DNA: TGCGCCAGCAGCCCGGGACTAGCGGAGACCCAAGAGACCCAGTACTTC
V gene: TRBV4-1
J gene: TRBJ2-5
D gene: TRBD2
clone size: NA

CDR3 protein: CASSLGGRMEETQYF
CDR3 DNA: TGTGCCAGCAGCTTGGGCGGGAGGATGGAAGAGACCCAGTACTTC
V gene: TRBV5-4
J gene: TRBJ2-5
D gene: TRBD2
clone size: NA

CDR3 protein: CASSLSGYSNQPQHF
CDR3 DNA: TGCGCCAGCAGCTTGTCCGGGTATAGCAATCAGCCCCAGCATTTT
V gene: TRBV5-1
J gene: TRBJ1-5
D gene: NA
clone size: NA

CDR3 protein: CASSGPGQGGDSPLHF
CDR3 DNA: TGTGCCAGCAGTGGGCCGGGACAGGGAGGAGATTCACCCCTCCACTTT
V gene: TRBV6-1
J gene: TRBJ1-6
D gene: TRBD1
clone size: NA

CDR3 protein: CASRAGAHEQYF
CDR3 DNA: TGTGCCAGCCGAGCGGGAGCTCACGAGCAGTACTTC
V gene: TRBV6-1
J gene: TRBJ2-7
D gene: TRBD2
clone size: NA

CDR3 protein: CASSQSSGQRNQPQHF
CDR3 DNA: TGTGCCAGCAGCCAATCTTCAGGACAGCGCAATCAGCCCCAGCATTTT
V gene: TRBV16
J gene: TRBJ1-5
D gene: NA
clone size: NA

CDR3 protein: CASSQWVGGARDTQYF
CDR3 DNA: TGTGCCAGCAGCCAATGGGTCGGGGGGGCCAGGGATACGCAGTATTTT
V gene: TRBV14
J gene: TRBJ2-3
D gene: TRBD2
clone size: NA

CDR3 protein: CASSYYQGSNQPQHF
CDR3 DNA: TGTGCCAGCAGTTACTATCAGGGTAGCAATCAGCCCCAGCATTTT
V gene: TRBV6-6
J gene: TRBJ1-5
D gene: NA
clone size: NA

CDR3 protein: CASSLGYRQGIQETQYF
CDR3 DNA: TGTGCCAGCAGCTTAGGGTATAGGCAGGGGATCCAAGAGACCCAGTACTTC
V gene: TRBV7-8
J gene: TRBJ2-5
D gene: NA
clone size: NA

CDR3 protein: CASSPKAGDDQPQHF
CDR3 DNA: TGTGCCAGCTCACCAAAGGCAGGGGATGATCAGCCCCAGCATTTT
V gene: TRBV18
J gene: TRBJ1-5
D gene: NA
clone size: NA

CDR3 protein: CASSLVAGGPGEQFF
CDR3 DNA: TGTGCCAGCAGCTTAGTAGCGGGAGGGCCCGGTGAGCAGTTCTTC
V gene: TRBV7-2
J gene: TRBJ2-1
D gene: TRBD2
clone size: NA

CDR3 protein: CASSLNGGTYNEQFF
CDR3 DNA: TGTGCCAGCAGCTTAAACGGCGGGACGTACAATGAGCAGTTCTTC
V gene: TRBV7-3
J gene: TRBJ2-1
D gene: NA
clone size: few

CDR3 protein: CASSRLAGGQKNIQYF
CDR3 DNA: TGCGCCAGCAGCCGTCTAGCGGGGGGTCAAAAAAACATTCAGTACTTC
V gene: TRBV4-1
J gene: TRBJ2-4
D gene: TRBD2
clone size: NA

CDR3 protein: CASSLAHRGLSGELFF
CDR3 DNA: TGTGCCAGCAGCTTAGCGCACAGGGGGTTATCCGGGGAGCTGTTTTTT
V gene: TRBV7-6
J gene: TRBJ2-2
D gene: TRBD1
clone size: NA

CDR3 protein: CASSLAGLSYNEQFF
CDR3 DNA: TGTGCCAGCAGCTTAGCGGGACTATCCTACAATGAGCAGTTCTTC
V gene: TRBV7-2
J gene: TRBJ2-1
D gene: TRBD2
clone size: NA

CDR3 protein: CASSLWTGPNEKLFF
CDR3 DNA: TGCGCCAGCAGCCTATGGACAGGTCCTAATGAAAAACTGTTTTTT
V gene: TRBV5-1
J gene: TRBJ1-4
D gene: TRBD1
clone size: once

CDR3 protein: CASSADRLVGNQPQHF
CDR3 DNA: TGCGCCAGCAGTGCGGACAGACTGGTGGGCAATCAGCCCCAGCATTTT
V gene: TRBV10-1
J gene: TRBJ1-5
D gene: NA
clone size: NA

CDR3 protein: CASRLLGMPLSSYNEQFF
CDR3 DNA: TGTGCCAGCAGGTTACTCGGGATGCCCCTTAGCTCCTACAATGAGCAGTTCTTC
V gene: TRBV27
J gene: TRBJ2-1
D gene: NA
clone size: NA

CDR3 protein: CASTLERQYEAFF
CDR3 DNA: TGTGCCAGTACCCTCGAGAGACAGTATGAAGCTTTCTTT
V gene: TRBV19
J gene: TRBJ1-1
D gene: NA
clone size: NA

CDR3 protein: CASSRGADRSSNQPQHF
CDR3 DNA: TGTGCCAGCAGTCGAGGGGCGGACAGGTCTAGCAATCAGCCCCAGCATTTT
V gene: TRBV7-6
J gene: TRBJ1-5
D gene: TRBD1
clone size: NA

CDR3 protein: CASSPTGADGYTF
CDR3 DNA: TGTGCCAGCAGTCCGACAGGAGCGGATGGCTACACCTTC
V gene: TRBV5-5
J gene: TRBJ1-2
D gene: NA
clone size: once

CDR3 protein: CSVARDRGEEQYF
CDR3 DNA: TGCAGCGTTGCCCGGGACAGGGGGGAAGAGCAGTACTTC
V gene: TRBV29-1
J gene: TRBJ2-7
D gene: TRBD1
clone size: few

CDR3 protein: CASSQDRGIYEQYF
CDR3 DNA: TGCGCCAGCAGCCAAGATCGCGGGATTTACGAGCAGTACTTC
V gene: TRBV4-3
J gene: TRBJ2-7
D gene: NA
clone size: NA

CDR3 protein: CASSGSATKNIQYF
CDR3 DNA: TGTGCCAGCAGCGGTAGTGCAACCAAAAACATTCAGTACTTC
V gene: TRBV5-6
J gene: TRBJ2-4
D gene: NA
clone size: NA

CDR3 protein: CASSLVGGEFYEQYF
CDR3 DNA: TGTGCCAGCAGCTTAGTGGGGGGGGAATTCTACGAGCAGTACTTC
V gene: TRBV7-9
J gene: TRBJ2-7
D gene: TRBD2
clone size: NA

CDR3 protein: CASSTVDTHYGYTF
CDR3 DNA: TGTGCCAGCAGTACGGTGGACACGCACTATGGCTACACCTTC
V gene: TRBV28
J gene: TRBJ1-2
D gene: NA
clone size: NA

CDR3 protein: CASSLSGTAHGYTF
CDR3 DNA: TGTGCCAGCAGTTTATCCGGGACAGCCCATGGCTACACCTTC
V gene: TRBV28
J gene: TRBJ1-2
D gene: TRBD1
clone size: NA

CDR3 protein: CASSYSTGITGNTIYF
CDR3 DNA: TGTGCCAGCAGTTACTCGACTGGTATTACCGGAAACACCATATATTTT
V gene: TRBV6-5
J gene: TRBJ1-3
D gene: NA
clone size: NA

CDR3 protein: CASRRQGLTSYEQYF
CDR3 DNA: TGTGCCAGCAGGAGACAGGGGCTAACCTCCTACGAGCAGTACTTC
V gene: TRBV6-1
J gene: TRBJ2-7
D gene: TRBD1
clone size: few

CDR3 protein: CASSVGLAHSSYNEQFF
CDR3 DNA: TGTGCCAGCAGTGTAGGACTAGCGCACAGCTCCTACAATGAGCAGTTCTTC
V gene: TRBV6-4
J gene: TRBJ2-1
D gene: TRBD2
clone size: NA

CDR3 protein: CASSQAKGFSEQYF
CDR3 DNA: TGTGCCAGCAGCCAAGCAAAGGGGTTCTCCGAGCAGTACTTC
V gene: TRBV14
J gene: TRBJ2-7
D gene: NA
clone size: NA

CDR3 protein: CAGGGLFGRGYTF
CDR3 DNA: TGTGCCGGGGGGGGATTGTTCGGTCGGGGCTACACCTTC
V gene: TRBV6-1
J gene: TRBJ1-2
D gene: NA
clone size: few

CDR3 protein: CASNQGQGQTQYF
CDR3 DNA: TGTGCCAGCAATCAAGGACAGGGACAGACCCAGTACTTC
V gene: TRBV6-5
J gene: TRBJ2-5
D gene: TRBD1
clone size: NA

CDR3 protein: CAWSSRLDEQYF
CDR3 DNA: TGTGCCTGGAGTTCCCGTTTAGACGAGCAGTACTTC
V gene: TRBV30
J gene: TRBJ2-7
D gene: NA
clone size: NA

CDR3 protein: CASSVSGTGELFF
CDR3 DNA: TGTGCCAGCAGCGTTAGCGGCACCGGGGAGCTGTTTTTT
V gene: TRBV7-8
J gene: TRBJ2-2
D gene: NA
clone size: NA

CDR3 protein: CAWSGQGRGRSSYNEQFF
CDR3 DNA: TGTGCCTGGAGTGGACAGGGCCGGGGTAGAAGCTCCTACAATGAGCAGTTCTTC
V gene: TRBV30
J gene: TRBJ2-1
D gene: TRBD1
clone size: once

CDR3 protein: CASSPHQGMGNQPQHF
CDR3 DNA: TGTGCCAGCAGTCCCCACCAGGGGATGGGCAATCAGCCCCAGCATTTT
V gene: TRBV27
J gene: TRBJ1-5
D gene: NA
clone size: NA

CDR3 protein: CASSLRGGTGSEKLFF
CDR3 DNA: TGTGCCAGTAGTCTCCGCGGCGGGACAGGGAGTGAAAAACTGTTTTTT
V gene: TRBV19
J gene: TRBJ1-4
D gene: TRBD1
clone size: NA

CDR3 protein: CASSPPSGRANEQFF
CDR3 DNA: TGTGCCAGCAGCCCGCCTAGCGGGAGGGCCAATGAGCAGTTCTTC
V gene: TRBV7-2
J gene: TRBJ2-1
D gene: TRBD2
clone size: NA

CDR3 protein: CASSTGLAGVNEQFF
CDR3 DNA: TGCGCCAGCAGCACGGGACTAGCGGGAGTCAATGAGCAGTTCTTC
V gene: TRBV5-1
J gene: TRBJ2-1
D gene: TRBD2
clone size: NA

CDR3 protein: CASSLVNGRGIRMNTEAFF
CDR3 DNA: TGTGCCAGCAGCTTAGTCAACGGGAGGGGGATTCGGATGAACACTGAAGCTTTCTTT
V gene: TRBV7-9
J gene: TRBJ1-1
D gene: NA
clone size: NA

CDR3 protein: CASSQFSGTAEETQYF
CDR3 DNA: TGTGCCAGCAGCCAGTTCTCCGGGACTGCAGAAGAGACCCAGTACTTC
V gene: TRBV4-2
J gene: TRBJ2-5
D gene: NA
clone size: NA

CDR3 protein: CASSVGGQGGTEAFF
CDR3 DNA: TGTGCCAGCAGTGTAGGAGGACAGGGGGGAACTGAAGCTTTCTTT
V gene: TRBV9
J gene: TRBJ1-1
D gene: TRBD1
clone size: NA

CDR3 protein: CASSPMAGSNSPLHF
CDR3 DNA: TGTGCCAGCAGCCCTATGGCCGGGAGCAATTCACCCCTCCACTTT
V gene: TRBV7-6
J gene: TRBJ1-6
D gene: NA
clone size: NA

CDR3 protein: CASSLSLRGQGASNYGYTF
CDR3 DNA: TGTGCCAGCAGCTTAAGTCTCCGGGGACAGGGGGCTTCGAACTATGGCTACACCTTC
V gene: TRBV7-9
J gene: TRBJ1-2
D gene: TRBD1
clone size: NA

CDR3 protein: CASSPPQRASYNEQFF
CDR3 DNA: TGTGCCAGCAGTCCCCCTCAGCGGGCGTCCTACAATGAGCAGTTCTTC
V gene: TRBV27
J gene: TRBJ2-1
D gene: NA
clone size: NA